This T cell receptor beta chain was identified in a study of blood T cell repertoires in COVID-19 (dated by TCRdb to about 2020). About the study as a whole: The collaborator samples originated in the United States, Italy and Spain and spanned the acute and convalescent phases of COVID-19. The repertoires were made available in a free public database intended to serve as a resource for research on the immune response to SARS-CoV-2. A de-identified subject ID, COVID-19 status, age in years and sex were almost always included in the sample metadata. The prospective study material was composed of cDNA or gDNA derived from T cells, B-cell-depleted T cells, or PBMCs. Samples came from the ongoing ImmuneRACE study (first 160 participants) plus 1,254 subjects from 6 global collaborators. Subjects who had been exposed to COVID-19, were actively infected with it, or had recovered from it provided the deeply sampled blood TCRbeta repertoires that made up the dataset. Where available, HLA class I and class II types were obtained from metadata supplied by the sample provider rather than from assay-based typing.

Collaborating institutions collected whole blood in K2EDTA tubes following their own protocols. For TCRbeta analysis, collaborators shipped samples in one of three forms: frozen whole blood, isolated PBMCs, or DNA extracted from either of those sample types. The paper as a whole reports these results and caveats: The quantity of clinical and demographic metadata differed by source and by participant and was supplied without curation.

The immunoSEQ Assay, a bias-controlled multiplex PCR, was used to amplify TCRbeta CDR3 regions from genomic DNA. In the original analysis: Within the assay, amplification of reference gene primers was used to estimate how many nucleated cells each sample contained. Sequence reads were collapsed and filtered to measure the absolute abundance of every unique TCRbeta CDR3 rearrangement. For each sample, productive Simpson clonality was calculated as the square root of Simpson's diversity index over productive rearrangements. The table was pulled from immuneACCESS by TCRdb, which kept in-frame rearrangements only. Such tables lose some clones; where checked, under half of the loss comes from unresolved V genes, and the rest has no known cause. V and J calls and clone size come straight from that table; D and trimming were deduced from the DNA. For this sample there are around 130,000 clones; about 88% appear just once. Clones ranked in the top ten supply approximately 18% of the sample.

A note on this clone: It lacks a known antigen. No clone much larger than this one lies a single base away; base qualities are absent.

This TCR was recovered from a woman of 80 years or more with acute or convalescent COVID-19. Sequences were obtained from peripheral blood.

The nucleotides are TGTGCCAGCAGCCCGAGTAATTCACCCCTCCACTTT. It translates as CASSPSNSPLHF. The chain was built from TRBV7-2 and TRBJ1-6, with the D segment identity uncertain. Spanning cysteine to phenylalanine, the CDR3 consists of 12 amino acids. Of all the DNA, just the CDR3 is kept, 36 bases in frame from base 1. Trimming takes 5 bases from V and 6 bases from J, and the germline ends sit 5 bases apart. CDR1 and CDR2 were assigned from the germline V gene as SGHTA and FQGNSA.